What follows are 13 T cell receptor beta chains derived from one specimen sequenced in a study of shared clonotypes between healthy human individuals. Data came from immunoSEQ multiplex PCR; TCRdb stores just in-frame clones and leaves some out. The data hold 950,000 to 1,100,000 clones, with approximately 70% observed a single time. The sequencing input was memory CD4+ T cells sorted from blood. This sample's subset: CD45RA-negative fraction. The receptors come from a man younger than 35 in good health.

V and J are TRBV2 and TRBJ1-2; a weak D match, TRBD1 (5 bases). This CDR3 is 16 amino acids long. Germline loops: CDR1 SNHLY, CDR2 FYNNEI. Trimming left V 2 bases short and J 1 base short, with 14 bases between. The DNA of the CDR3 is TGTGCCAGCAGTGAACGGGCGGCCAGGGATAACTATGGCTACACCTTC. It encodes CASSERAARDNYGYTF. Together with reference TRBV2 and TRBJ1-2, the CDR3 gives the full variable domain: EPEVTQTPSHQVTQMGQEVILRCVPISNHLYFYWYRQILGQKVEFLVSFYNNEISEKSEIFDDQFSVERPDGSNFTLKIRSTKLEDSAMYFCASSERAARDNYGYTFGSGTRLTVV.

V and J are TRBV9 and TRBJ2-3, with D hard to call. V was trimmed by 0 bases and J by 2 bases, leaving 10 bases between them. The CDR3 contains 15 residues. CDR1 is SGDLS and CDR2 is YYNGEE in the germline V gene. CDR3 sequence: CASSVAPGTTDTQYF. The CDR3 DNA is TGTGCCAGCAGCGTAGCGCCAGGAACCACAGATACGCAGTATTTT.

The chain is built from TRBV7-8 and TRBJ2-2; 10 bases agree with TRBD2. The CDR3 runs to 16 residues. CDR1 and CDR2 (germline): SGHVS, FQNEAQ. V dropped 8 bases and J dropped 1; count of bases not matched to a gene: 7. The chain's CDR3 is CASGSGTSENTGELFF. The CDR3, as DNA: TGTGCCAGCGGATCCGGGACTAGCGAGAACACCGGGGAGCTGTTTTTT.

The chain is built from TRBV14 and TRBJ2-5; 10 positions match TRBD2. V shed 1 base and J 5 bases; nucleotides not matched to a gene: 13. This CDR3 contains 18 residues. CDR1 is SGHDN, CDR2 FVKESK, per germline. CDR3 residues: CASSQGKAGGLMVETQYF. The CDR3 nucleotides read TGTGCCAGCAGCCAAGGAAAAGCGGGAGGGTTAATGGTGGAGACCCAGTACTTC.

The J gene is TRBJ1-2, the V gene TRBV6-1; 10 nucleotides line up with TRBD1. This CDR3 spans 13 amino acids. CDR1 MNHNS and CDR2 SASEGT come from the germline V gene. The V and J ends lost 6 bases and 4 bases, in that order; junction bases with no gene match: 2. The CDR3 is CASRDRGSYGYTF. CDR3 in DNA: TGTGCCAGCAGGGACAGGGGGTCCTATGGCTACACCTTC.

V and J are TRBV19 and TRBJ1-2; 8 nucleotides match TRBD1. Per germline, CDR1 LNHDA and CDR2 SQIVND (reference sequence). The CDR3 runs to 13 residues. V trimming: 4 bases; J trimming: 5 bases; junction bases outside the gene matches: 3. The chain's CDR3 is CASSTGGAYGYTF. The CDR3 region has the DNA TGTGCCAGTAGTACAGGGGGCGCTTATGGCTACACCTTC.

This chain links TRBV7-2 with TRBJ2-1; 8 bases line up with TRBD1. Per germline, CDR1 SGHTA and CDR2 FQGNSA. This CDR3 contains 16 residues. Trimming removed 5 bases from V and 2 bases from J; junction bases left unmatched: 8. This CDR3 reads CASSPGGTQPYNEQFF. The CDR3 DNA follows: TGTGCCAGCAGCCCAGGGGGCACCCAGCCCTACAATGAGCAGTTCTTC.

V and J are TRBV15 and TRBJ2-6; D perhaps matches TRBD1 (6 bases). The V end lost 0 bases, the J end lost 2 bases, and 11 bases lay between the germline ends. The CDR3 runs 17 residues. Germline V gene sequence: CDR1 LNHNV, CDR2 YYDKDF (reference sequence). This CDR3 reads CATSRDRTVAGANVLTF. The CDR3 DNA is TGTGCCACCAGCAGAGATCGGACAGTGGCTGGGGCCAACGTCCTGACTTTC.

This clone is a singleton in its sample. The chain joins TRBV5-6 to TRBJ2-3; 11 bases align to TRBD1. J gave up 3 bases and V 5 bases, and 2 bases lay outside the gene matches. Germline lookup yields CDR1 SGHDT and CDR2 YYEEEE. This CDR3 has 14 residues. In nucleotides, the CDR3 is TGTGCCAGCAGAGGGACAGGGGGAACAGATACGCAGTATTTT. Translation gives CASRGTGGTDTQYF.

The chain employs TRBV27 and TRBJ2-5; D might be TRBD2 (5 bases). Germline V gene data show CDR1 as MNHEY and CDR2 as SMNVEV (reference sequence). The V end lost 10 bases, the J end lost 2 bases, and 14 bases lay between the germline ends. The CDR3 is 13 residues long. CDR3 coding DNA: TGTGCCAACCCGGACTGGGAGCAAGAGACCCAGTACTTC. Protein product: CANPDWEQETQYF.

The rearrangement links TRBV5-1 to TRBJ2-6; weak D call: TRBD1 (5 bases). The ends were cut back, 4 bases at V and 0 bases at J, with 11 bases in the middle. Germline V gives CDR1 SGHRS, CDR2 YFSETQ. This CDR3 region has 16 residues. The CDR3 DNA reads TGCGCCAGCAGCCCCGACAGCCACTCTGGGGCCAACGTCCTGACTTTC. This sequence encodes CASSPDSHSGANVLTF.

The gene calls are TRBV5-6 and TRBJ2-3, with D possibly matching TRBD2 (6 bases). The CDR3 contains 15 residues. Germline V CDR1 and CDR2: SGHDT, YYEEEE. V was shortened by 4 bases and J by 3 bases, with 15 bases between the two germline ends. CDR3 in amino acids: CASSPALAGTDTQYF. The CDR3 nucleotides are TGTGCCAGCAGCCCGGCACTAGCCGGAACAGATACGCAGTATTTT.

V is TRBV9 and J is TRBJ1-4; TRBD1 aligns across 8 bases. J lost 4 bases, V lost 3 bases, and 2 bases had no gene match. The CDR3 contains 14 residues. Looked up from germline, CDR1 is SGDLS and CDR2 is YYNGEE. CDR3 sequence: CASSATGGNEKLFF. CDR3 nucleotides: TGTGCCAGCAGCGCCACAGGGGGTAATGAAAAACTGTTTTTT.